This TCR beta chain is from a study of graft-versus-host responses after intestinal transplantation. At the level of the study: Anti-thymocyte globulin induction preceded two to four years of tacrolimus and steroid maintenance in all recipients.

The CDR3 has 14 amino acids. The germline gives CDR1 ENHRY, CDR2 SYGVKD. V was pared by 4 bases and J by 10 bases, with 14 bases between. Here immunoSEQ multiplex PCR was the method, and the copy in TCRdb shows in-frame clones only, minus some. Of 85,000 to 90,000 clones in the sample, approximately 87% were seen once. About this clone itself: Its antigen remains unknown.

The sequence derives from a human donor who received an intestinal transplant. Source: unstimulated CD4+ T cells sorted from spleen or lymph node cells, taken before intestinal transplant. V is TRBV10-3 and J is TRBJ1-6; the D gene is possibly TRBD1 (5 bases). The DNA for the CDR3 is TGTGCCATCAGTGGTGGGGCAGACGGCTCACCCCTCCACTTT. Translating it yields CAISGGADGSPLHF.